The clone carrying this T cell receptor beta chain was seen a handful of times. TCRdb re-analysed the 5' RACE reads in MiXCR, keeping a single row per CDR3 protein. The data contain about 290,000 distinct CDR3 sequences, more than 15% of them seen just once; the ten biggest clones take up 22%. CDR3 length equals 12 residues. From germline, CDR1 is MNHEY and CDR2 SVGEGT. V gave up 6 bases and J gave up 7 bases, with 12 bases separating them. The data stem from a study of T-cell memory formation after mild COVID-19. The chain uses TRBV6-2 or TRBV6-3 and TRBJ2-5; D is unclear. The source is a man between 18 and 29 years old who had mild COVID-19 (a few samples of this study predate the infection). Cell type and time point are not known. Material: PBMCs or a T cell subset sorted from them (not recorded which). CDR3 residues: CASSRASGTQYF. CDR3 nucleotides: TGTGCCAGCAGCCGGGCCTCGGGGACCCAGTACTTC.